Below are 27 T cell receptor beta chains sequenced from a single sample in a study of graft-versus-host responses after intestinal transplantation (dated by TCRdb to the early 2020s). Libraries were made using the immunoSEQ multiplex PCR assay. This is the immuneACCESS table as TCRdb keeps it, with only in-frame sequences that have V and J called. A part of the clones is gone; compared with another copy, unresolved V genes explain less than half, and the rest is unexplained. This sample gives about 3,000 clones in total; approximately 34% of them show up just once. The ten largest clones capture 5% to 8% of the sample. The time point label corresponds to: cells obtained before transplantation from donor or recipient. Sequences were derived from alloreactive CD4+ T cells from a mixed lymphocyte reaction culture, sampled before transplantation. Sample cell subset or site, as interpreted from the label and publication: CFSE-low proliferating T cells sorted from roughly 6-day pre-transplant mixed lymphocyte reaction (GvH or HvG direction). All receptors derive from a human patient who was an organ donor for intestinal transplantation.

Within the sample, this clone is medium-sized. This rearrangement joins TRBV5-1 to TRBJ2-5; 12 nucleotides match TRBD2. Trimming removed 0 bases from V and 2 bases from J; junction bases left unmatched: 8. The germline V gene has CDR1 SGHRS and CDR2 YFSETQ. The CDR3 spans 18 residues. The CDR3 DNA reads as TGCGCCAGCAGCTTGGTCCCTAGCGGGGGGGCTGTTCAAGAGACCCAGTACTTC. Translated, it gives CASSLVPSGGAVQETQYF.

The genes are TRBV19 and TRBJ2-3, with 7 bases matching TRBD2. This CDR3 spans 14 amino acids. Trimming cost V 6 bases and J 1 base; bases outside gene matches: 4. The germline CDR1 and CDR2 sequences are LNHDA and SQIVND (reference sequence). For the CDR3, the DNA is TGTGCCAGTAGCAATAGCGGGCGCACAGATACGCAGTATTTT. It specifies CASSNSGRTDTQYF.

This clone was seen more than once but under ten times. The gene calls are TRBV30 and TRBJ1-4; TRBD1 might be the D (6 bases). The germline V gene encodes CDR1 GTSNPN and CDR2 SVGIG (reference sequence). The CDR3 spans 17 residues. Trimming removed 1 base from V and 0 bases from J, with 15 bases in between. The CDR3 loop reads CAWSAPRGEATNEKLFF. In nucleotides, the CDR3 is TGTGCCTGGAGTGCCCCAAGGGGGGAGGCAACTAATGAAAAACTGTTTTTT.

The chain employs TRBV2 and TRBJ2-3; tentatively, D is TRBD1 or TRBD2 (5 bases each). CDR3 size: 11 residues. The V gene's germline CDR1 is SNHLY and CDR2 FYNNEI. V gave up 9 bases and J gave up 2 bases, with 6 bases separating them. CDR3 bases: TGTGCCAGAGGGACCACAGATACGCAGTATTTT. This translates into CARGTTDTQYF.

This clone counts as medium-sized (0.01 to 0.1%). This chain uses TRBV6-1 with TRBJ1-3; D call uncertain. V was trimmed by 0 bases and J by 4 bases, leaving 10 bases between them. The CDR3 contains 15 residues. The germline V gene has CDR1 MNHNS and CDR2 SASEGT. The CDR3 sequence: CASSEASNRGNTIYF. The CDR3 nucleotides are TGTGCCAGCAGTGAAGCGTCGAATAGGGGAAACACCATATATTTT.

This clone was seen more than once but under ten times. The J gene is TRBJ1-2, the V gene TRBV6-5, with D possibly TRBD1 on 6 matching bases. The CDR3 covers 14 residues. In germline, CDR1 is MNHEY, CDR2 SVGAGI. Deletions cut 10 bases from V and 7 bases from J, with 22 bases between. CDR3 residues: CATILLGGVGGYTF. The CDR3 DNA sequence: TGTGCCACCATTCTCCTAGGGGGGGTCGGTGGCTACACCTTC.

This clone was found a few times. The chain has TRBV28 and TRBJ2-3; unclear D gene. The CDR3 runs 16 residues. CDR1 and CDR2 from the germline V gene are MDHEN and SYDVKM. Trimming removed 3 bases at V and 6 bases at J, with 19 bases between. CDR3 sequence reads: CASSFRSVVRWDTQYF. The CDR3 DNA follows: TGTGCCAGCAGTTTCCGGAGCGTGGTGCGGTGGGATACGCAGTATTTT.

The CDR3, as DNA: TGTGCCAGCAGCCCACCCGACACAGATACGCAGTATTTT. It translates to CASSPPDTDTQYF. V gene TRBV11-2 combines with J gene TRBJ2-3; D is undetermined. Germline V lookup: CDR1 SGHAT, CDR2 FQNNGV. This CDR3 region has 13 residues. Trimming shortened V by 5 bases and J by 2 bases, and 8 bases separated the two germline ends.

V and J are TRBV4-1 and TRBJ1-1, with unresolved D. Germline V gene lookup returns CDR1 MGHRA and CDR2 YSYEKL. Between the trimmed V and J ends, which lost 1 base and 2 bases, there was a span of 14 bases. CDR3 size: 16 residues. CDR3 protein: CASSQGRGRQNTEAFF. The CDR3 nucleotides are TGCGCCAGCAGCCAAGGTCGAGGCCGGCAAAACACTGAAGCTTTCTTT.

The V call is TRBV20-1, the J call TRBJ1-1, with a tentative D call TRBD1 (6 bases). CDR1 and CDR2 (germline): DFQATT, SNEGSKA (reference sequence). The CDR3 length is 11 residues. CDR3 nucleotides: TGCAGCGTACGGACAGCCACTGAAGCTTTCTTT. This sequence encodes CSVRTATEAFF.

This clone was observed a few times. CDR3 in amino acids: CASSQNGGTIQETQYF. The CDR3 DNA reads TGTGCCAGCAGCCAGAACGGAGGGACTATCCAAGAGACCCAGTACTTC. The V gene is TRBV5-5, the J gene TRBJ2-5; 7 bases line up with TRBD2. The V gene end was trimmed by 4 bases and the J gene end by 1 base; junction bases not matched to a gene: 10. Germline lookup yields CDR1 SGHKS and CDR2 YYEKEE (reference sequence). This CDR3 contains 16 residues.

This clone was observed a few times. The chain recombines TRBV30 with TRBJ1-4, with D tentatively TRBD1 (5 bases). CDR3 length equals 14 residues. V lost 0 bases and J lost 5, with 10 bases in between. Germline CDR1 GTSNPN, CDR2 SVGIG (reference sequence). The CDR3 bases are TGTGCCTGGAGTGTGTGGGGGGGGAATGAAAAACTGTTTTTT. Its protein product is CAWSVWGGNEKLFF.

This rearrangement joins TRBV9 to TRBJ1-1; D not resolved. The germline V and J ends were trimmed by 3 bases and 5 bases, with 14 bases remaining between them. The CDR3 runs 14 residues. Germline-derived CDR1 and CDR2 are SGDLS and YYNGEE. The chain's CDR3 is CASSAAGGSTEAFF. The CDR3 region has the DNA TGTGCCAGCAGCGCAGCCGGCGGGTCGACTGAAGCTTTCTTT.

The chain carries TRBV5-6 and TRBJ2-2; D may be TRBD1 (5 bases). Deletions cut 0 bases from V and 3 bases from J, with 18 bases between. Germline-derived CDR1 and CDR2 are SGHDT and YYEEEE. This CDR3 spans 18 amino acids. The CDR3 bases are TGTGCCAGCAGCTTGGCTCTCTCCGGACACCAGGACACCGGGGAGCTGTTTTTT. Translating it yields CASSLALSGHQDTGELFF.

In its sample, this clone was seen a few times. This chain connects TRBV2 to TRBJ2-3; the D gene is possibly TRBD2 (6 bases). The CDR3 totals 15 residues. V lost 4 bases to trimming and J lost 7 bases, with 18 bases between them. Germline V lookup: CDR1 SNHLY, CDR2 FYNNEI. CDR3 in DNA: TGTGCCAGCAGTGTCCCGGGACTCACACATTATACGCAGTATTTT. Translation: CASSVPGLTHYTQYF.

This chain links TRBV19 with TRBJ2-7; D gene uncertain. V lost 6 bases and J 0 bases, leaving 12 bases between the germline ends. CDR3 length: 14 amino acids. Germline V gene data show CDR1 as LNHDA and CDR2 as SQIVND (reference sequence). In DNA, the CDR3 is TGTGCCAGTAGGCCCCTTCATAGCTCCTACGAGCAGTACTTC. Protein sequence: CASRPLHSSYEQYF.

This clone came up a few times. The J gene is TRBJ2-7, the V gene TRBV20-1; 7 bases map to TRBD2. Germline V gene sequence: CDR1 DFQATT, CDR2 SNEGSKA (reference sequence). The CDR3 runs 11 residues. The CDR3 loop is CRGGDRYEQYF. DNA of the CDR3: TGCAGGGGAGGGGATCGTTACGAGCAGTACTTC.

This clone has more than one count but fewer than ten. The chain has TRBV10-1 and TRBJ1-6; no definite D call. Germline CDR1 is WNHNN and CDR2 is SYGVQD (reference sequence). The V and J ends lost 6 bases and 4 bases respectively, with 13 bases between them. The CDR3 spans 15 residues. CDR3 amino acids: CASSFQQPYNSPLHF. CDR3 sequence (DNA): TGCGCCAGCAGCTTCCAACAGCCGTATAATTCACCCCTCCACTTT.

This sequence joins TRBV6-8 and TRBJ1-1, with D possibly being TRBD1 (5 bases). The V end lost 0 bases, the J end lost 1 base, and 9 bases lay between the germline ends. There are 15 residues in the CDR3. Per germline, CDR1 MNHGY and CDR2 SAAAGT. The CDR3, as DNA: TGTGCCAGCAGTTACTCCGGGGCCAGGAACACTGAAGCTTTCTTT. It encodes CASSYSGARNTEAFF.

Judged by abundance, this clone is large. V gene TRBV28 combines with J gene TRBJ2-1; D perhaps matches TRBD1 (6 bases). Germline V gives CDR1 MDHEN, CDR2 SYDVKM. Trimming cost V 2 bases and J 7 bases, with 18 bases left between them. The CDR3 contains 16 residues. Here the CDR3 reads CASSLGGLLPLNEQFF. In DNA form, the CDR3 reads TGTGCCAGCAGTTTAGGGGGCCTCTTGCCCCTGAATGAGCAGTTCTTC.

This clone was found a few times. The J gene is TRBJ1-6, the V gene TRBV29-1, with D uncertain. Germline V gives CDR1 SQVTM, CDR2 ANQGSEA. This CDR3 is 14 amino acids long. Trimming pared 6 bases from V and 2 bases from J, leaving 11 bases between. DNA for the CDR3: TGCAGCGTGCCGGGAAGGGCCTATAATTCACCCCTCCACTTT. It specifies CSVPGRAYNSPLHF.

The J gene is TRBJ2-7, the V gene TRBV27; perhaps TRBD1 as D (6 bases). V was pared by 6 bases and J by 0 bases, with 15 bases between. This CDR3 is built from 15 residues. Germline CDR1 and CDR2: MNHEY and SMNVEV (reference sequence). The CDR3 region is CASRNRLGGSYEQYF. The CDR3 DNA reads TGTGCCAGCAGGAACAGGTTAGGGGGCTCCTACGAGCAGTACTTC.

A single count supports this clone. The V call is TRBV11-2, the J call TRBJ2-7, with D perhaps matching TRBD1 or TRBD2 (5 bases each). The CDR3 spans 14 residues. V was trimmed by 0 bases and J by 3 bases, leaving 9 bases between them. Germline V lookup: CDR1 SGHAT, CDR2 FQNNGV. For the CDR3, the DNA is TGTGCCAGCAGCTTAGAGGGACCGATCTACGAGCAGTACTTC. It specifies CASSLEGPIYEQYF.

This chain joins TRBV30 and TRBJ2-3; D perhaps matches TRBD2 (5 bases). Trimming left V 5 bases short and J 3 bases short, with 9 bases between. This CDR3 spans 12 amino acids. Germline CDR1 reads GTSNPN; CDR2 reads SVGIG (reference sequence). The CDR3 reads CAWEPGTDTQYF. CDR3 coding DNA: TGTGCCTGGGAGCCGGGGACAGATACGCAGTATTTT.

The gene calls are TRBV6-5 and TRBJ1-2; no clear D gene. The CDR3 spans 13 residues. Germline V gene data show CDR1 as MNHEY and CDR2 as SVGAGI. Trimming pared 2 bases from V and 4 bases from J, leaving 8 bases between. CDR3 DNA sequence: TGTGCCAGCAGTTACGGCCAGTCCTATGGCTACACCTTC. Its protein product is CASSYGQSYGYTF.

CDR3 amino acids: CASSLGGARGNTIYF. The CDR3 DNA reads as TGTGCCAGCAGCTTGGGCGGGGCTCGGGGAAACACCATATATTTT. V is TRBV11-2 and J is TRBJ1-3; D perhaps matches TRBD1 (5 bases). Germline-derived CDR1 and CDR2 are SGHAT and FQNNGV. The ends were cut back, 3 bases at V and 4 bases at J, with 13 bases in the middle. The CDR3 has 15 amino acids.

The gene calls are TRBV5-4 and TRBJ2-7; no clear D gene. Trimming stripped 4 bases from V and 9 bases from J, with 11 bases between. Germline V gene sequence: CDR1 SGHNT, CDR2 YYREEE (reference sequence). The length of the CDR3 is 11 residues. The CDR3 bases are TGTGCCAGCAGCCCCGGCTGGGGGCAGTACTTC. Translated, it gives CASSPGWGQYF.